A single TCR beta chain is shown here with its context. Trimming cost V 3 bases and J 0 bases; bases outside gene matches: 6. The CDR3 runs to 18 residues. CDR1 is KGHSH, CDR2 LQKENI, per germline. These data are taken from a study of PD-L1 blockade in urothelial cancer. Background on the study: Male sex and bladder-origin urothelial cancer were recorded for about 90% of the roughly 30 patients. T cell content in blood samples showed a median of 141,255.

Sequenced by immunoSEQ multiplex PCR; TCRdb stores in-frame clones only, minus some. The sample contains some 110,000 clones, 80% to 95% of which appear only once. Time point defined: peripheral blood 6 weeks after treatment start. Each individual provided 1 to 8 samples (taken pretreatment and on-treatment). The sequenced sample was PBMCs, obtained around atezolizumab (anti-PD-L1) treatment. The chain is built from TRBV18 and TRBJ2-7, with 15 positions matching TRBD2. The TCR originated in a man aged 60 to 75 with urothelial cancer. The CDR3 is CASSPDEGLAGGSYEQYF. The CDR3 DNA reads TGTGCCAGCTCACCCGACGAGGGACTAGCGGGAGGCTCCTACGAGCAGTACTTC.